This T cell receptor (beta chain) was found in a study of blood T cell repertoires in COVID-19 (dated by TCRdb to 2018 to 2020). At the level of the whole study: Collaborator samples came from the United States, Italy and Spain and covered acute and convalescent phases of COVID-19. The prospective study material was composed of cDNA or gDNA derived from T cells, B-cell-depleted T cells, or PBMCs. Deeply sampled blood TCRbeta repertoires from subjects exposed to, actively infected with, or recovered from COVID-19 were included in the dataset. The repertoires were released in a freely available public database intended as a resource for research on the immune response to SARS-CoV-2. The samples were drawn from the first 160 participants of the ongoing ImmuneRACE study and from 1,254 subjects provided by 6 global collaborators. Sample metadata almost always included a de-identified subject ID, COVID-19 status, age in years and sex. Where HLA class I and class II types were available, the types were taken from metadata supplied by the sample provider, not from assay-based typing.

In the germline V gene, CDR1 corresponds to SGHVS and CDR2 to FNYEAQ. V is pared back by 4 bases and J by 8 bases, with 11 bases lying between the germline termini. Spanning cysteine to phenylalanine, the CDR3 consists of 13 amino acids. Only the CDR3 region is kept as DNA, spanning 39 bases read in frame from base 1. TCRbeta CDR3 regions were amplified from genomic DNA by means of the immunoSEQ Assay, a bias-controlled multiplex PCR. Processing in the source paper ran as follows. Within the assay, amplification of reference gene primers was used to estimate how many nucleated cells each sample contained. Sequence reads were collapsed and filtered to measure the absolute abundance of every unique TCRbeta CDR3 rearrangement. For each sample, productive Simpson clonality was calculated as the square root of Simpson's diversity index across productive rearrangements. The table was pulled from immuneACCESS by TCRdb, which kept in-frame rearrangements only. Such tables lose some clones; where checked, under half of the loss comes from unresolved V genes, and the rest has no known cause. The V and J calls and clone size were taken over from that table, and D and trimming were inferred from the DNA. Here the sample has around 300,000 clones; around four fifths occur a single time. The ten largest account for around 4% of the sample.

The full study reports these points: The amount of clinical and demographic metadata varied by source and participant and was provided uncurated.

Points on this clone: Its binding antigen is unknown. The record has no base qualities; no much larger clone is one base away.

The collaborating institutions used their own protocols to collect whole blood in K2EDTA tubes. For TCRbeta analysis, collaborators shipped samples in one of three forms: frozen whole blood, isolated PBMCs, or DNA extracted from either of those sample types. The receptor was isolated from a woman aged 45-60 years with active or convalescent COVID-19. In this chain, TRBV7-6 is recombined with TRBJ1-4, with a tentative D gene TRBD1 over 5 matching bases. Sequencing was performed on peripheral blood. The base sequence is TGTGCCAGCAGCTCGCAGGGTAGGGAAAAACTGTTTTTT. The encoded protein is CASSSQGREKLFF.